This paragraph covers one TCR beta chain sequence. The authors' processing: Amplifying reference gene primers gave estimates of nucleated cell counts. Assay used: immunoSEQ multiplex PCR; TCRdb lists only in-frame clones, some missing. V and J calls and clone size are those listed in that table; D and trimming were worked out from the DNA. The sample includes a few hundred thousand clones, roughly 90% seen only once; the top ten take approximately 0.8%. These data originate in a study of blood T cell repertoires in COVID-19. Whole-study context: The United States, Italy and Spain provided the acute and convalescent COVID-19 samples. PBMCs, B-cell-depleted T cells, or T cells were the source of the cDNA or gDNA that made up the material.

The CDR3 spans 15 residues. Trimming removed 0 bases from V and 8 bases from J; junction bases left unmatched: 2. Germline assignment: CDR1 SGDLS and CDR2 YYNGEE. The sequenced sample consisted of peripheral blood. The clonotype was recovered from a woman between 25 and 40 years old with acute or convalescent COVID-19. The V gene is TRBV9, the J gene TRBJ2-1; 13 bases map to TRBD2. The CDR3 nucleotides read TGTGCCAGCAGCGTAGCACTAGCGGGAGGGGATGAGCAGTTCTTC. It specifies CASSVALAGGDEQFF.